A selection of T cell receptor beta chains follows, all from one sample in a study of T-cell memory formation after mild COVID-19. TCRdb ran MiXCR on the 5' RACE reads and lists one entry per CDR3 protein. This table has 350,000 to 500,000 distinct CDR3 sequences, around 20% appearing once. The material sequenced was PBMCs or a T cell subset sorted from them (not recorded which). These receptors all come from an adult woman who had mild COVID-19 (a few samples of this study predate the infection). Cell type and time point are not known. The CDR3 runs from the conserved cysteine through the conserved F or W. D genes are given only for firm matches. Expanded clones are given a class, and other clones once, few, many or no size at all.

J: TRBJ1-5; D: .; V: TRBV12-5; size: .; CDR3: CASGSYDSNQPQHF; DNA: TGTGCTAGTGGCTCATACGATAGCAATCAGCCCCAGCATTTT
J: TRBJ2-3; D: TRBD2; V: TRBV7-8; size: many; CDR3: CASSPFGGGGTDTQYF; DNA: TGTGCCAGCAGCCCCTTTGGGGGGGGGGGCACAGATACGCAGTATTTT
J: TRBJ2-7; D: .; V: TRBV20-1; size: .; CDR3: CSASRAEQYF; DNA: TGCAGTGCTAGCAGGGCCGAGCAGTACTTC
J: TRBJ1-6; D: .; V: TRBV12-3/TRBV12-4; size: .; CDR3: CASSLLGGNSPLHF; DNA: TGTGCCAGCAGTTTATTAGGGGGGAATTCACCCCTCCACTTT
J: TRBJ1-2; D: .; V: TRBV6-6; size: .; CDR3: CASSPRLGYTF; DNA: TGTGCCAGCAGTCCGCGACTTGGCTACACCTTC
J: TRBJ1-2; D: .; V: TRBV6-2/TRBV6-3; size: few; CDR3: CASSYNGNGYTF; DNA: TGTGCCAGCAGTTACAATGGAAATGGCTACACCTTC
J: TRBJ1-4; D: TRBD1; V: TRBV5-1; size: .; CDR3: CASSPNGPGGMGEKLFF; DNA: TGCGCCAGCAGCCCGAATGGCCCAGGGGGTATGGGTGAAAAACTGTTTTTT
J: TRBJ2-7; D: .; V: TRBV3-1; size: .; CDR3: CASSLISYEQYF; DNA: TGTGCCAGCAGCCTTATCTCCTACGAGCAGTACTTC
J: TRBJ2-4; D: .; V: TRBV7-8; size: .; CDR3: CASSLGLQGKNIQYF; DNA: TGTGCCAGCAGCTTAGGATTGCAGGGGAAAAACATTCAGTACTTC
J: TRBJ2-7; D: .; V: TRBV7-9; size: few; CDR3: CASSLVRGYEQYF; DNA: TGTGCCAGCAGCTTAGTGCGGGGCTACGAGCAGTACTTC
J: TRBJ2-4; D: TRBD1; V: TRBV27; size: few; CDR3: CASSWTGRAKNIQYF; DNA: TGTGCCAGCAGTTGGACAGGGAGGGCCAAAAACATTCAGTACTTC
J: TRBJ1-1; D: TRBD1; V: TRBV7-9; size: few; CDR3: CASSLGLLDRETEAFF; DNA: TGTGCCAGCAGCTTAGGTCTGCTGGACAGGGAAACTGAAGCTTTCTTT
J: TRBJ2-5; D: TRBD2; V: TRBV19; size: .; CDR3: CASSIGLAAQQETQYF; DNA: TGTGCCAGTAGTATCGGACTAGCGGCCCAGCAAGAGACCCAGTACTTC
J: TRBJ2-3; D: TRBD1; V: TRBV20-1; size: .; CDR3: CSARDRWRQGADTQYF; DNA: TGCAGTGCTAGAGATCGGTGGCGGCAGGGGGCCGATACGCAGTATTTT
J: TRBJ2-3; D: .; V: TRBV4-1; size: .; CDR3: CASSQDPGQLTDTQYF; DNA: TGCGCCAGCAGCCAAGATCCTGGACAGCTCACAGATACGCAGTATTTT
J: TRBJ1-2; D: TRBD1; V: TRBV7-9; size: few; CDR3: CASSQSWRTGEGYTF; DNA: TGTGCCAGCAGCCAGTCGTGGAGGACAGGGGAAGGCTACACCTTC
J: TRBJ1-5; D: .; V: TRBV27; size: few; CDR3: CASSTRWGGNQPQHF; DNA: TGTGCCAGCAGTACCCGTTGGGGGGGCAATCAGCCCCAGCATTTT
J: TRBJ2-7; D: .; V: TRBV20-1; size: .; CDR3: CSAISGQIYEQYF; DNA: TGCAGTGCTATTTCCGGACAGATCTACGAGCAGTACTTC
J: TRBJ2-7; D: TRBD1; V: TRBV24-1; size: many; CDR3: CATSDSPRGIDEQYF; DNA: TGTGCCACCAGTGATTCTCCCAGGGGGATCGACGAGCAGTACTTC
J: TRBJ2-1; D: .; V: TRBV12-3/TRBV12-4; size: few; CDR3: CASSFWPQDPFF; DNA: TGTGCCAGCAGTTTTTGGCCCCAAGACCCGTTCTTC
J: TRBJ2-1; D: TRBD2; V: TRBV4-2; size: .; CDR3: CASSQETSGFYNEQFF; DNA: TGTGCCAGCAGCCAAGAGACTAGCGGCTTCTACAATGAGCAGTTCTTC
J: TRBJ1-1; D: TRBD1; V: TRBV19; size: .; CDR3: CASSPAGQGKNTEAFF; DNA: TGTGCCAGTAGTCCCGCAGGACAGGGTAAGAACACTGAAGCTTTCTTT
J: TRBJ2-7; D: TRBD1; V: TRBV7-2; size: few; CDR3: CASSPGTGGIYEQYF; DNA: TGTGCCAGCAGCCCCGGGACAGGGGGCATCTACGAGCAGTACTTC
J: TRBJ2-6; D: .; V: TRBV21-1; size: few; CDR3: CASIPTGAISGANVLTF; DNA: TGTGCCAGCATCCCGACAGGGGCCATCTCTGGGGCCAACGTCCTGACTTTC
J: TRBJ2-3; D: TRBD2; V: TRBV30; size: .; CDR3: CAWSVRRGGLGEDTQYF; DNA: TGTGCCTGGAGTGTACGGCGGGGGGGCCTCGGGGAAGATACGCAGTATTTT
J: TRBJ2-7; D: .; V: TRBV19; size: .; CDR3: CASRNSVGGFYEQYF; DNA: TGTGCCAGTAGGAATTCGGTGGGCGGATTCTACGAGCAGTACTTC
J: TRBJ2-1; D: TRBD1; V: TRBV15; size: .; CDR3: CATSREGQGAMDEQFF; DNA: TGTGCCACCAGCAGAGAAGGCCAGGGGGCGATGGATGAGCAGTTCTTC
J: TRBJ1-4; D: TRBD1; V: TRBV6-5; size: few; CDR3: CASSRTGRGEKLFF; DNA: TGTGCCAGCAGCAGGACAGGACGGGGGGAAAAACTGTTTTTT
J: TRBJ1-5; D: .; V: TRBV15; size: .; CDR3: CATSRDRPNNQPQHF; DNA: TGTGCCACCAGCAGAGACAGGCCAAACAATCAGCCCCAGCATTTT
J: TRBJ2-7; D: .; V: TRBV29-1; size: few; CDR3: CSAGDRVNSYEQYF; DNA: TGCAGCGCGGGAGACAGGGTTAACTCCTACGAGCAGTACTTC
J: TRBJ2-7; D: .; V: TRBV4-1; size: .; CDR3: CASSQVFTGPDEQYF; DNA: TGCGCCAGCAGCCAAGTTTTCACAGGGCCCGACGAGCAGTACTTC